The TCR beta chain under discussion was sequenced for a study of OX40 agonist ivuxolimab in advanced cancers. Study information: Patients receiving dose escalation had hepatocellular carcinoma, melanoma, renal cell or head and neck cancer.

Remarks on this clone: What it binds is not known.

On cycle 4 day 1 and cycle 7 day 1, as well as at baseline, blood was sampled. Method: immunoSEQ multiplex PCR; TCRdb's copy keeps in-frame clones and lacks some. The sample consists of about 83,000 clones, 84% of them appearing once. Study observations and caveats: Among expanded peripheral T cells, antigen specificity went undetermined.

This CDR3 region has 14 residues. V was cut by 4 bases and J by 6 bases, with 13 bases left in between. Germline CDR1 reads MGHRA; CDR2 reads YSYEKL. Sequenced material: CD4+ or CD8+ T cells sorted from blood, taken in a trial of the OX40 agonist ivuxolimab. The V and J genes are TRBV4-1 and TRBJ2-1; D is unclear. The TCR was taken from an adult with an advanced solid tumor such as melanoma, head and neck, liver or kidney cancer. DNA for the CDR3: TGCGCCAGCAGCCTCCACGGCGGAATCAATGAGCAGTTCTTC. Translation gives CASSLHGGINEQFF.